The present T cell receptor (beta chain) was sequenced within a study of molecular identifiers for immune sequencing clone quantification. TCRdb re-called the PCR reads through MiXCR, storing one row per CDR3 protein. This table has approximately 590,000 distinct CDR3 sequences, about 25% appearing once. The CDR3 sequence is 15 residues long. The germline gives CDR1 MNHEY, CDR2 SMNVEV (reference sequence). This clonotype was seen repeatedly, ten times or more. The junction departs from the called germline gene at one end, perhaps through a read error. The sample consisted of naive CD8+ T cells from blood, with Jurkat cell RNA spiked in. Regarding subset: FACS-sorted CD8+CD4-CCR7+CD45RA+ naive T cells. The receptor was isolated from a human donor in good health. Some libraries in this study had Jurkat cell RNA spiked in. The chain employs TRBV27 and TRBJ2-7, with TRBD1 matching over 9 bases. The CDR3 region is CASSLRGQGSYEQYF. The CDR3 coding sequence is TGCGCCAGCAGCCTACGGGGACAGGGATCCTACGAGCAGTACTTC.